Listed below are T cell receptor beta chains from one sample, sequenced in a study of identical twins. TCRdb re-analysed the 5' RACE reads in MiXCR, keeping a single row per CDR3 protein. The sample lists around 1.7 million distinct CDR3 sequences, around a third occurring once. Sequencing was carried out using cord blood. These TCRs come from a newborn girl in good health. CDR3s include the opening cysteine and the closing phenylalanine or tryptophan. Fields, in order: CDR3 DNA, CDR3 protein, V gene, J gene, D gene, clone size. The D gene is left open where the match is weak. The size entry is marked missing in some rows and otherwise reads once, few, many or a size class.

cdr3_nt: TGCGCCAGCAGCTCTCTTTCGGGGGGGCCGGATGATGAGCAGTTCTTC
cdr3_aa: CASSSLSGGPDDEQFF
v_call: TRBV5-1
j_call: TRBJ2-1
d_call: TRBD2
clone_size: -

cdr3_nt: TGTGCCAGCAGCCAAGTTGGTCTAGCGGGGGGTGATGAGCAGTACTTC
cdr3_aa: CASSQVGLAGGDEQYF
v_call: TRBV3-1
j_call: TRBJ2-5
d_call: TRBD2
clone_size: -

cdr3_nt: TGTGCCAGCAGTGAGCCCCTTTACACTGAAGCTTTCTTT
cdr3_aa: CASSEPLYTEAFF
v_call: TRBV6-6
j_call: TRBJ1-1
d_call: -
clone_size: -

cdr3_nt: TGCAGTGCTAGAGTCGGCCCCTTCAGAGATACGCAGTATTTT
cdr3_aa: CSARVGPFRDTQYF
v_call: TRBV20-1
j_call: TRBJ2-3
d_call: -
clone_size: few

cdr3_nt: TGTGCCAGCCGATTGACTCCCTACTCCTACAATGAGCAGTTCTTC
cdr3_aa: CASRLTPYSYNEQFF
v_call: TRBV6-2/TRBV6-3
j_call: TRBJ2-1
d_call: -
clone_size: many

cdr3_nt: TGTGCCAGCAGTTCTATTTCCGGGACAGCTAACTATGGCTACACCTTC
cdr3_aa: CASSSISGTANYGYTF
v_call: TRBV28
j_call: TRBJ1-2
d_call: TRBD1
clone_size: -

cdr3_nt: TGTGCCAGCAGTGGGCAGGGCCCCTGCGAGCAGTACTTC
cdr3_aa: CASSGQGPCEQYF
v_call: TRBV2
j_call: TRBJ2-7
d_call: -
clone_size: -

cdr3_nt: TGCAGTGCTAGAGATCTTTTGGGGGGGTCACCCCTCCACTTT
cdr3_aa: CSARDLLGGSPLHF
v_call: TRBV20-1
j_call: TRBJ1-6
d_call: -
clone_size: -

cdr3_nt: TGTGCCAGCAGTACTAGGGGACTAGCGGAGAGAGATACGCAGTATTTT
cdr3_aa: CASSTRGLAERDTQYF
v_call: TRBV6-6
j_call: TRBJ2-3
d_call: TRBD2
clone_size: -

cdr3_nt: TGTGCCAGCCTAAAGGGGGCAGAGACCCAGTACTTC
cdr3_aa: CASLKGAETQYF
v_call: TRBV27
j_call: TRBJ2-5
d_call: TRBD1
clone_size: -

cdr3_nt: TGTGCCAGCAGCCCATACAGACAGGATACGCAGTATTTT
cdr3_aa: CASSPYRQDTQYF
v_call: TRBV5-4
j_call: TRBJ2-3
d_call: -
clone_size: few

cdr3_nt: TGCGCCAGCAGCCAAAGAGCGGGAGGTGTTTGGAATGAGCAGTTCTTC
cdr3_aa: CASSQRAGGVWNEQFF
v_call: TRBV4-1
j_call: TRBJ2-1
d_call: TRBD2
clone_size: few

cdr3_nt: TGTGCCAGCAGCTTAAGGTTGTGGGGGGAAGTCTACGAGCAGTACTTC
cdr3_aa: CASSLRLWGEVYEQYF
v_call: TRBV11-2
j_call: TRBJ2-7
d_call: -
clone_size: few

cdr3_nt: TGTGCCAGCACCCAAGGTAGGATAAGGAGGTACGAGCAGTACTTC
cdr3_aa: CASTQGRIRRYEQYF
v_call: TRBV6-1
j_call: TRBJ2-7
d_call: -
clone_size: few

cdr3_nt: TGTGCCAGCAGTTTATCGGACAGAAGCTATGGCTACACCTTC
cdr3_aa: CASSLSDRSYGYTF
v_call: TRBV27
j_call: TRBJ1-2
d_call: -
clone_size: -

cdr3_nt: TGTGCCAGCAGCTGGACAGGGGTTTGGGACCTAAACAATGAGCAGTTCTTC
cdr3_aa: CASSWTGVWDLNNEQFF
v_call: TRBV7-2
j_call: TRBJ2-1
d_call: TRBD1
clone_size: -

cdr3_nt: TGCAGTGCTAGTTTAGCGGGAGGGCCCCCAGATACGCAGTATTTT
cdr3_aa: CSASLAGGPPDTQYF
v_call: TRBV20-1
j_call: TRBJ2-3
d_call: TRBD2
clone_size: few

cdr3_nt: TGTGCCAGCAGTTCGATTCTGTCAGAGACCCAGTACTTC
cdr3_aa: CASSSILSETQYF
v_call: TRBV6-6
j_call: TRBJ2-5
d_call: -
clone_size: -

cdr3_nt: TGCAGCGTTCAGGGAACAGGGGAGCTGTTTTTT
cdr3_aa: CSVQGTGELFF
v_call: TRBV29-1
j_call: TRBJ2-2
d_call: -
clone_size: many

cdr3_nt: TGTGCCAGCATTCTGAGGGCGCCACCCGCCTACAATGAGCAGTTCTTC
cdr3_aa: CASILRAPPAYNEQFF
v_call: TRBV2
j_call: TRBJ2-1
d_call: -
clone_size: -

cdr3_nt: TGTGCCAGCAGTTACAACAGGGCCTACGAGCAGTACTTC
cdr3_aa: CASSYNRAYEQYF
v_call: TRBV6-5
j_call: TRBJ2-7
d_call: -
clone_size: many

cdr3_nt: TGTGCCAGCAGTTTAACCCGGACTAGCGGGAGGGGCGAGCAGTACTTC
cdr3_aa: CASSLTRTSGRGEQYF
v_call: TRBV28
j_call: TRBJ2-7
d_call: TRBD2
clone_size: few

cdr3_nt: TGTGCCAGCAGCTACAGGGGGGTCAAAAACATTCAGTACTTC
cdr3_aa: CASSYRGVKNIQYF
v_call: TRBV5-8
j_call: TRBJ2-4
d_call: TRBD1
clone_size: -

cdr3_nt: TGCGCCAGCAGCTTGTTAGGGAATGCTCCGGGGGAGCAGTACTTC
cdr3_aa: CASSLLGNAPGEQYF
v_call: TRBV5-1
j_call: TRBJ2-7
d_call: -
clone_size: -

cdr3_nt: TGCAGCGTTGAACCCACTAACTATGGCTACACCTTC
cdr3_aa: CSVEPTNYGYTF
v_call: TRBV29-1
j_call: TRBJ1-2
d_call: -
clone_size: few

cdr3_nt: TGCAGTGCCCCGGTGGGGGGCACAGATACGCAGTATTTT
cdr3_aa: CSAPVGGTDTQYF
v_call: TRBV20-1
j_call: TRBJ2-3
d_call: -
clone_size: few

cdr3_nt: TGTGCCAGCAGTGCCGGGACAATGAACACCGGGGAGCTGTTTTTT
cdr3_aa: CASSAGTMNTGELFF
v_call: TRBV12-3/TRBV12-4
j_call: TRBJ2-2
d_call: -
clone_size: -

cdr3_nt: TGTGCCAGCAGCTTAGCGATCAGGGCTGGCTACACCTTC
cdr3_aa: CASSLAIRAGYTF
v_call: TRBV7-9
j_call: TRBJ1-2
d_call: -
clone_size: -

cdr3_nt: TGTGCCAGCAGTTTAACGGGTTCTGGAAACACCATATATTTT
cdr3_aa: CASSLTGSGNTIYF
v_call: TRBV12-3/TRBV12-4
j_call: TRBJ1-3
d_call: -
clone_size: many

cdr3_nt: TGTGCCACCAGTGATCCGGCAGGGGGCTACGAGCAGTACTTC
cdr3_aa: CATSDPAGGYEQYF
v_call: TRBV24-1
j_call: TRBJ2-7
d_call: TRBD1
clone_size: -

cdr3_nt: TGTGCCAGCAGCCCAGACTGGACTCCCACGACGGCGCAGTATTTT
cdr3_aa: CASSPDWTPTTAQYF
v_call: TRBV3-1
j_call: TRBJ2-3
d_call: -
clone_size: -

cdr3_nt: TGTGCCAGCAGCTGGGACTTTAACTATGGCTACACCTTC
cdr3_aa: CASSWDFNYGYTF
v_call: TRBV7-9
j_call: TRBJ1-2
d_call: -
clone_size: -

cdr3_nt: TGTGCCAGCAGCCAACGTCCGGACAACTACAATGAGCAGTTCTTC
cdr3_aa: CASSQRPDNYNEQFF
v_call: TRBV3-1
j_call: TRBJ2-1
d_call: -
clone_size: few

cdr3_nt: TGCGCCAGCAGCTGGACAGGGCGCTTTGGGGACATTCAGTACTTC
cdr3_aa: CASSWTGRFGDIQYF
v_call: TRBV5-1
j_call: TRBJ2-4
d_call: TRBD1
clone_size: few

cdr3_nt: TGCAGCGTTTCAGGACAGGGATCCTCTGGGGCCAACGTCCTGACTTTC
cdr3_aa: CSVSGQGSSGANVLTF
v_call: TRBV29-1
j_call: TRBJ2-6
d_call: TRBD1
clone_size: -

cdr3_nt: TGTGCCAGCAGTGAATCCTCGTACCCGTACGAGCAGTACTTC
cdr3_aa: CASSESSYPYEQYF
v_call: TRBV6-1
j_call: TRBJ2-7
d_call: -
clone_size: -

cdr3_nt: TGTGCCAGCAGCCCCTGGACTAGCGGGGTACTACATACGCAGTATTTT
cdr3_aa: CASSPWTSGVLHTQYF
v_call: TRBV5-5
j_call: TRBJ2-3
d_call: TRBD2
clone_size: -

cdr3_nt: TGTGCCAGCAGTTACTCGGCCACCAATGAGCAGTTCTTC
cdr3_aa: CASSYSATNEQFF
v_call: TRBV6-5
j_call: TRBJ2-1
d_call: -
clone_size: -

cdr3_nt: TGTGCCAGCAATACCGGGACTAGCGGACAAGAGACCCAGTACTTC
cdr3_aa: CASNTGTSGQETQYF
v_call: TRBV6-5
j_call: TRBJ2-5
d_call: TRBD2
clone_size: -

cdr3_nt: TGTGCCAGCAGCCAAGGGTCCCTTAACATTCAGTACTTC
cdr3_aa: CASSQGSLNIQYF
v_call: TRBV3-1
j_call: TRBJ2-4
d_call: -
clone_size: -

cdr3_nt: TGTGCCAGCAGCGTAGTAGCGGGGGCGCAGTATTTT
cdr3_aa: CASSVVAGAQYF
v_call: TRBV9
j_call: TRBJ2-3
d_call: TRBD2
clone_size: few

cdr3_nt: TGTGCCAGCAGTCCACTTACTAGCGGGAGTAGCGAGCAGTACTTC
cdr3_aa: CASSPLTSGSSEQYF
v_call: TRBV28
j_call: TRBJ2-7
d_call: TRBD2
clone_size: many